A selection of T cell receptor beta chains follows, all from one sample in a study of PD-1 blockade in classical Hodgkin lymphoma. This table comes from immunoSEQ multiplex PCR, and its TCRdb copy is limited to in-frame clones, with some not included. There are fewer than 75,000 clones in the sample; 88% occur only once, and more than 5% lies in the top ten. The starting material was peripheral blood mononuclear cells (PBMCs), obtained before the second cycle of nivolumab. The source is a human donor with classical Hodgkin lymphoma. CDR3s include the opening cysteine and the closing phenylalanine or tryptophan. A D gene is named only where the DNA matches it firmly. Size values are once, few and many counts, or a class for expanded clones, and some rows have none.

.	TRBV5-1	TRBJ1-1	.	CASSLASLNTEAFF	TGCGCCAGCAGCTTGGCCTCCTTGAACACTGAAGCTTTCTTT
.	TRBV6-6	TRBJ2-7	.	CASRNSPVGTYEQYF	TGTGCCAGCAGAAACAGCCCCGTCGGTACCTACGAGCAGTACTTC
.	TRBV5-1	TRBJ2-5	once	CASSLEGTAQETQYF	TGCGCCAGCAGCTTGGAAGGGACGGCCCAAGAGACCCAGTACTTC
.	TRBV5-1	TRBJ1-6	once	CASSQRAGDGSPLHF	TGCGCCAGCAGCCAGCGTGCAGGGGATGGTTCACCCCTCCACTTT
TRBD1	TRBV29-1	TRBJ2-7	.	CSVEGQGQDYEQYF	TGCAGCGTTGAGGGACAGGGCCAGGACTACGAGCAGTACTTC
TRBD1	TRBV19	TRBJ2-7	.	CASSRTDRAYEQYF	TGTGCCAGTAGTAGAACGGACAGGGCCTACGAGCAGTACTTC
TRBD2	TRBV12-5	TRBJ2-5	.	CASGTSGSLETQYF	TGTGCTAGTGGGACTAGCGGCAGTTTGGAGACCCAGTACTTC
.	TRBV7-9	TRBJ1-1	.	CASRAGAEAFF	TGTGCCAGCAGGGCAGGGGCTGAAGCTTTCTTT
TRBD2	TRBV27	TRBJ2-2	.	CASSAAGVKIGELFF	TGTGCCAGCAGTGCAGCGGGGGTAAAGATCGGGGAGCTGTTTTTT
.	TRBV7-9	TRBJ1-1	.	CASRRTVNTEAFF	TGTGCCAGCAGACGGACGGTGAACACTGAAGCTTTCTTT
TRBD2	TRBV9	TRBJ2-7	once	CASSYGLADYEQYF	TGTGCCAGCAGCTACGGACTAGCGGATTACGAGCAGTACTTC
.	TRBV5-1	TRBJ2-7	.	CASSLRADYEQYF	TGCGCCAGCAGCTTAAGGGCTGACTACGAGCAGTACTTC
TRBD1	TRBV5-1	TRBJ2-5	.	CASSEDRTRATQYF	TGCGCCAGCAGCGAGGACAGGACACGTGCGACCCAGTACTTC
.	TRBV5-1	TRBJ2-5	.	CASSHRDNRQETQYF	TGCGCCAGCAGCCACCGGGACAACCGACAAGAGACCCAGTACTTC
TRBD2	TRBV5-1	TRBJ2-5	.	CASTPDSGVQETQYF	TGCGCCAGCACCCCGGATAGCGGGGTCCAAGAGACCCAGTACTTC
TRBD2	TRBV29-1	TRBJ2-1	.	CSASGGAGNEQFF	TGCAGCGCTAGCGGGGGGGCGGGAAATGAGCAGTTCTTC